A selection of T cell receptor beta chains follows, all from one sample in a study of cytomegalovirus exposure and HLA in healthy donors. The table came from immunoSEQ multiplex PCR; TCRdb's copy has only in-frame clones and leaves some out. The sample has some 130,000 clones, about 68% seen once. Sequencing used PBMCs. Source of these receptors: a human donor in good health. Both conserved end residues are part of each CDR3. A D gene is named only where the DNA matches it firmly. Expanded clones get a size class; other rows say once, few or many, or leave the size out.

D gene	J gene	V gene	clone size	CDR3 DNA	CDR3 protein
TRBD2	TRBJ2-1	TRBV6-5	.	TGTGCCAGCAGTATAGGACTAGCCCTTGAGCAGTTCTTC	CASSIGLALEQFF
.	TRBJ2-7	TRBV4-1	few	TGCGCCAGCAGCCACCTCGGCGAGCAGTACTTC	CASSHLGEQYF
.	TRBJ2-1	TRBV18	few	TGTGCCAGCTCACCACCGGGGAGAAATGAGCAGTTCTTC	CASSPPGRNEQFF
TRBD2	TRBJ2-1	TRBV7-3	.	TGTGCCAGCAGCTTAATGAGGAGCGGGAGTCGTGAGCAGTTCTTC	CASSLMRSGSREQFF
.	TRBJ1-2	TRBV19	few	TGTGCCAGTATCCGTGACGGGTACGGGGGCTATGGCTACACCTTC	CASIRDGYGGYGYTF
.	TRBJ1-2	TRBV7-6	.	TGTGCCAGCAGCTTAGCTAGTGGGGCTGAGGGCTACACCTTC	CASSLASGAEGYTF
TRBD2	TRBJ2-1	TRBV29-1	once	TGCAGCGTTGAGGGCGCGGGAGTTTACAATGAGCAGTTCTTC	CSVEGAGVYNEQFF
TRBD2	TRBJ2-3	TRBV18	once	TGTGCCAGCTCAGTTACTAGCGGGCGGGGCACAGATACGCAGTATTTT	CASSVTSGRGTDTQYF
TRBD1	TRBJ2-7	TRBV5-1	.	TGCGCCAGCAGCTGGGGGGGGACAGGGGTTAACGAGCAGTACTTC	CASSWGGTGVNEQYF
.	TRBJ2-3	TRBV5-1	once	TGCGCCAGCAGCTTAGGAGGAGGGCGCACAGATACGCAGTATTTT	CASSLGGGRTDTQYF
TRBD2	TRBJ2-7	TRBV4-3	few	TGCGCCAGCAGCCAAGGGCGTTTGGGGGGGGTTTACGAGCAGTACTTC	CASSQGRLGGVYEQYF
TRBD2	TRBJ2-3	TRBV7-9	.	TGTGCCAGCAACAGCGGGAGTCCGACAGATACGCAGTATTTT	CASNSGSPTDTQYF
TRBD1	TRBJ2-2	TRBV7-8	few	TGTGCCAGCAGCACCGACAGGGTCGTAACCGGGGAGCTGTTTTTT	CASSTDRVVTGELFF
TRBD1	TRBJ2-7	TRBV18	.	TGTGCCAGCTCACCGGACAGGGCTACCTACGAGCAGTACTTC	CASSPDRATYEQYF
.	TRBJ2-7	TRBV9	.	TGTGCCAGCAGCGTAGGAGGGGGTGGATACGAGCAGTACTTC	CASSVGGGGYEQYF
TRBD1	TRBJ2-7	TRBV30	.	TGTGCCTGGAGTGGGCAGGACAGGGCCTACGAGCAGTACTTC	CAWSGQDRAYEQYF
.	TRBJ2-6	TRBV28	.	TGTGCCAGCAGTTTATCGCGGTCTGGGGCCAACGTCCTGACTTTC	CASSLSRSGANVLTF
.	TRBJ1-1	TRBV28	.	TGTGCCAGCAGGGAGGGCGGGGACACTGAAGCTTTCTTT	CASREGGDTEAFF
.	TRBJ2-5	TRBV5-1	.	TGCGCCAGCAGCTTGGGGGGCCTCGGGGAGACCCAGTACTTC	CASSLGGLGETQYF
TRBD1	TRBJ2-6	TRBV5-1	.	TGCGCCAGCAGCCCCGGGACAGGCGGGTCTGGGGCCAACGTCCTGACTTTC	CASSPGTGGSGANVLTF
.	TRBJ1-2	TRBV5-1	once	TGCGCCAGCAGCCCGGGAAGGGAGCCTTTCTATGGCTACACCTTC	CASSPGREPFYGYTF
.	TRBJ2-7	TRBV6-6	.	TGTGCCAGCAGTTACTCGGAGGCCCTCCAAGGCTACGAGCAGTACTTC	CASSYSEALQGYEQYF
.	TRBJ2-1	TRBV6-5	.	TGTGCCAGCAGCCCCACAGGGAACACCTACAATGAGCAGTTCTTC	CASSPTGNTYNEQFF
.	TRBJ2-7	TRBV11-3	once	TGTGCCAGCAGCTCGGCGGAGGCGCGGGAGCAGTACTTC	CASSSAEAREQYF
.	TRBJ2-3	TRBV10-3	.	TGTGCCATCACCGAGGGGGGGTTAGGGACAGATACGCAGTATTTT	CAITEGGLGTDTQYF
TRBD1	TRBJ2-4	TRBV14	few	TGTGCCAGCAGCCCCAGGACAGGGTCTGGGACTCAGTACTTC	CASSPRTGSGTQYF
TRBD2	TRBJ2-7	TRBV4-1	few	TGCGCCAGCAGCCTAGCGGGTAGCTACGAGCAGTACTTC	CASSLAGSYEQYF
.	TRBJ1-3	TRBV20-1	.	TGCAGTGCTAGAGATCCGAACACCATATATTTT	CSARDPNTIYF
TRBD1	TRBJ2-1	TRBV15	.	TGTGCCACCAGCAAAGACAGGGGGCTGGGGCATGAGCAGTTCTTC	CATSKDRGLGHEQFF
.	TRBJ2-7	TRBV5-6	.	TGTGCCAGCAGCTTGGGGGCACGATACGAGCAGTACTTC	CASSLGARYEQYF
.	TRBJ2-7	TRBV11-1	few	TGTGCCAGCAGCCCTGGGGACATCTCCTACGAGCAGTACTTC	CASSPGDISYEQYF
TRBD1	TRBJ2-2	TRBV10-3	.	TGTGCCATTTACAGGGGTGGCACCGGGGAGCTGTTTTTT	CAIYRGGTGELFF
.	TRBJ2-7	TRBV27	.	TGTGCCAGCAGTCCAAACAGGGTCGAGCAGTACTTC	CASSPNRVEQYF
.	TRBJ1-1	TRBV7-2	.	TGTGCCAGCAGCTTCGGCAGGACTGAAGCTTTCTTT	CASSFGRTEAFF
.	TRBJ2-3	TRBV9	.	TGTGCCAGCAGCGTACCAGCCTGGGCTAGCGAGGGCACAGATACGCAGTATTTT	CASSVPAWASEGTDTQYF
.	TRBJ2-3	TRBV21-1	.	TGTGCCAGCAGCAAAAGACAGCACCGCCTTTGCACAGATACGCAGTATTTT	CASSKRQHRLCTDTQYF
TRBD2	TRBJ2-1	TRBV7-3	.	TGTGCCAGCAGTCTTAGCGGGGGGCTCTTGGATGAGCAGTTCTTC	CASSLSGGLLDEQFF
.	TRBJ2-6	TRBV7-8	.	TGTGCCAGCAGCTTAGCCACAGGAACTGGGGCCAACGTCCTGACTTTC	CASSLATGTGANVLTF
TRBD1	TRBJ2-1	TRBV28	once	TGTGCCAGCAGTTTCACAGGGGGCCGGAATGAGCAGTTCTTC	CASSFTGGRNEQFF
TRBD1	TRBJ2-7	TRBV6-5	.	TGTGCCAGCAGTGCCGCCGGGACAGCACCCTACGAGCAGTACTTC	CASSAAGTAPYEQYF
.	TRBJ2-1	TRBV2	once	TGTGCCAGCAGTGCACTAGCTGCCGGCAATGAGCAGTTCTTC	CASSALAAGNEQFF
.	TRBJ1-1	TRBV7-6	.	TGTGCCAGCAGCCTAAGTCGCACAGGTATTCGGCCGGGCTTTAAAAACACTGAAGCTTTCTTT	CASSLSRTGIRPGFKNTEAFF
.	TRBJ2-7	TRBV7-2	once	TGTGCCAGCAGCTTAGAACGACAGAGGTCCTACGAGCAGTACTTC	CASSLERQRSYEQYF
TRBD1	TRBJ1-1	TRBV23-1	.	TGCGCCAGCAGTCAACATAAGGGACAGCATGAAGCTTTCTTT	CASSQHKGQHEAFF
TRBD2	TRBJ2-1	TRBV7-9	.	TGTGCCAGCAGCTTATCGGGACTAGCGGCATCCAATGAGCAGTTCTTC	CASSLSGLAASNEQFF
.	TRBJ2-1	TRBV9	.	TGTGCCAGCAGCGTATTTCCCCGGCGGGCAAACAATGAGCAGTTCTTC	CASSVFPRRANNEQFF
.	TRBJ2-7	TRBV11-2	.	TGTGCCAGCAGTCGACAGGAGTTTATCTACGAGCAGTACTTC	CASSRQEFIYEQYF
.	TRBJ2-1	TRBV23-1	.	TGCGCCAGCAGTCAATCCGTGGGGAAAGACAGTTACAATGAGCAGTTCTTC	CASSQSVGKDSYNEQFF
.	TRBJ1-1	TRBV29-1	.	TGCAGCGTTGATCATCCAGGAAGATCGAACACTGAAGCTTTCTTT	CSVDHPGRSNTEAFF
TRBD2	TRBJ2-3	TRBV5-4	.	TGTGCCAGCAGCTCTGGGGGGACTAACACAGATACGCAGTATTTT	CASSSGGTNTDTQYF
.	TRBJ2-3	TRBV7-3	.	TGTGCCAGCAGCTTAGATTCGGGTAGTACAGATACGCAGTATTTT	CASSLDSGSTDTQYF